The sample holds a few counts of the clone carrying this TCR beta chain. The germline V and J ends were trimmed by 8 bases and 0 bases, with 14 bases remaining between them. The CDR3 consists of 15 residues. Germline V gene data show CDR1 as MNHEY and CDR2 as SMNVEV (reference sequence). RNA served as the template for amplifying TCR beta CDR3 regions. After a first-round RT-PCR with HTBI primers, a second-round multiplex PCR was run. Using its own MiXCR run on the multiplex PCR reads, TCRdb lists one record per CDR3 protein. Of about 1.2 million distinct CDR3 sequences in the sample, about 40% were seen once. These data originate in a study of Graves' ophthalmopathy and Graves' hyperthyroidism.

Sequenced sample: peripheral blood or thyroid tissue (not recorded which). This chain uses TRBV27 with TRBJ1-5; D unclear. The source is an adult man with Graves' hyperthyroidism. The CDR3 DNA reads TGTGCCAGCTCTTCCGTAGGGCCTAGCAATCAGCCCCAGCATTTT. It is translated as CASSSVGPSNQPQHF.